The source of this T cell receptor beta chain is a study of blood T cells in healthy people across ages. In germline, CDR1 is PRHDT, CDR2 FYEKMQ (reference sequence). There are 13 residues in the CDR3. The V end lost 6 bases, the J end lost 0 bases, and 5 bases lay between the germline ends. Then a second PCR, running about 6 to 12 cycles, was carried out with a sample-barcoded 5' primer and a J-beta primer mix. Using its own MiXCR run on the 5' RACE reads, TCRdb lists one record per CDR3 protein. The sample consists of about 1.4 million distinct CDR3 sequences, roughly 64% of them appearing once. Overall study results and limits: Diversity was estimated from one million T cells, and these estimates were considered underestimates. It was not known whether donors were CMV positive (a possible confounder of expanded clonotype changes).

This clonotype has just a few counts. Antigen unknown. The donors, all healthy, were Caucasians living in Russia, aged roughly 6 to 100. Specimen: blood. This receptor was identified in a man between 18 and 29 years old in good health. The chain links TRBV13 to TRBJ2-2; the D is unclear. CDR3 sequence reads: CASSTTNTGELFF. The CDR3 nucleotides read TGTGCCAGCAGTACTACGAACACCGGGGAGCTGTTTTTT.